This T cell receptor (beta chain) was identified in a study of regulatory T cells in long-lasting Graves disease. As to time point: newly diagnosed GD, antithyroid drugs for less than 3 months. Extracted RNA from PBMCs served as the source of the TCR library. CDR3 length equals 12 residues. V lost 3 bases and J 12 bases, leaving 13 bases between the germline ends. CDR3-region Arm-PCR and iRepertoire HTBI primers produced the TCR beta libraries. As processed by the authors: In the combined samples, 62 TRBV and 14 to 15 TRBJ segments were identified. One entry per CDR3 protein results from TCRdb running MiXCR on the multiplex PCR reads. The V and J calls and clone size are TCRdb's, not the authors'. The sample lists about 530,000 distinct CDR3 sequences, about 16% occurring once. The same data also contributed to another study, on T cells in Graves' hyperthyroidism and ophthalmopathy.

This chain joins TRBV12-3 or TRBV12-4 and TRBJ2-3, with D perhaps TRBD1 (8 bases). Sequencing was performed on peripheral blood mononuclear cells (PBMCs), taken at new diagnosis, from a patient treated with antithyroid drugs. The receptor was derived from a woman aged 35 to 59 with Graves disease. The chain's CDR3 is CASSLTGEGQYF. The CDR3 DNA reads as TGTGCCAGCAGTTTGACAGGGGAGGGACAGTATTTT.